The 16 T cell receptor beta chains listed next were all sequenced from one sample in a study of T cell changes during pregnancy in multiple sclerosis. Method: immunoSEQ multiplex PCR; TCRdb's copy keeps in-frame clones and lacks some. The table records roughly 38,000 clones, around 91% of them present only once. The material was CD8+ T cells from peripheral blood mononuclear cells, obtained in the first trimester of pregnancy. These receptors were obtained from a female donor with multiple sclerosis, enrolled in a pregnancy study.

The CDR3 region has the DNA TGTGCCAGCAGTTTATTGGGGGGACCCCAGCATTTT. This sequence encodes CASSLLGGPQHF. The genes are TRBV27 and TRBJ1-5, with D possibly matching TRBD1 (5 bases). The germline CDR1 and CDR2 sequences are MNHEY and SMNVEV (reference sequence). Trimming took off 1 base at V and 10 bases at J, with 8 bases between the two ends. The CDR3 covers 12 residues.

The rearrangement joins TRBV6-6 to TRBJ2-5; 8 bases align to TRBD1. The V gene's germline CDR1 is MNHNY and CDR2 SVGAGI (reference sequence). The CDR3 runs to 15 residues. The V segment lost 0 bases and the J segment 5 bases; nucleotides outside the gene matches: 5. The CDR3 loop is CASSYSSTGGETQYF. The CDR3 nucleotides read TGTGCCAGCAGTTACTCCTCAACAGGGGGTGAGACCCAGTACTTC.

DNA for the CDR3: TGTGCCAGCGGGGAGGGGGTAGCTAACTATGGCTACACCTTC. Amino acid sequence: CASGEGVANYGYTF. The chain joins TRBV27 to TRBJ1-2, with a tentative D call TRBD1 (6 bases). The CDR3 runs 14 residues. V dropped 8 bases and J dropped 0 bases, with 13 bases sitting between them. CDR1 and CDR2 (germline): MNHEY, SMNVEV (reference sequence).

The rearrangement joins TRBV2 to TRBJ2-1; TRBD2 matches at 12 bases. V trimming: 4 bases; J trimming: 5 bases; junction bases outside the gene matches: 6. The CDR3 is made up of 16 amino acids. Germline V gives CDR1 SNHLY, CDR2 FYNNEI. CDR3 sequence reads: CASSGTSGIGDNEQFF. DNA for the CDR3: TGTGCCAGCAGTGGGACTAGCGGGATCGGCGACAATGAGCAGTTCTTC.

This clone was counted once. V usage is TRBV5-1 and J usage is TRBJ1-5; perhaps TRBD1 as D (6 bases). Between the trimmed V and J ends, which lost 1 base and 6 bases, there was a span of 8 bases. CDR1 is SGHRS and CDR2 is YFSETQ in the germline V gene. The CDR3 consists of 13 residues. The DNA for the CDR3 is TGCGCCAGCAGCTTGACCAGGGGTCAGCCCCAGCATTTT. Amino acids: CASSLTRGQPQHF.

The chain recombines TRBV27 with TRBJ1-1, with 7 bases lining up with TRBD1. CDR1 MNHEY and CDR2 SMNVEV come from the germline V gene (reference sequence). V trimming: 10 bases; J trimming: 0 bases; junction bases outside the gene matches: 5. The CDR3 consists of 13 residues. CDR3 sequence (DNA): TGTGCCACTTCACAGGGGATGAACACTGAAGCTTTCTTT. It yields the protein CATSQGMNTEAFF.

The rearrangement joins TRBV7-8 to TRBJ1-1; TRBD1 matches at 7 bases. In germline, CDR1 is SGHVS, CDR2 FQNEAQ. The CDR3 spans 14 residues. V was clipped by 0 bases and J by 7 bases; unmatched bases: 5. The CDR3 DNA reads TGTGCCAGCAGCTTAGCGGGGACAGCAAATGAAGCTTTCTTT. Its protein is CASSLAGTANEAFF.

CDR3: CASSSFTGDSGNTIYF. CDR3 nucleotide sequence: TGCGCCAGCAGCTCTTTTACAGGAGACTCTGGAAACACCATATATTTT. This chain joins TRBV5-1 and TRBJ1-3, with D tentatively TRBD1 (5 bases). V lost 3 bases, J lost 0 bases, and 13 bases lay in between. Germline assignment: CDR1 SGHRS and CDR2 YFSETQ. This CDR3 comprises 16 residues.

The chain employs TRBV5-5 and TRBJ1-6; 7 bases map to TRBD1. V dropped 0 bases and J dropped 14; count of bases not matched to a gene: 14. The germline V gene encodes CDR1 SGHKS and CDR2 YYEKEE (reference sequence). CDR3 length: 16 amino acids. CDR3 sequence (DNA): TGTGCCAGCAGCTTGGCTAGGTCAGGGGGGTTTATGGCCCTCCACTTT. This codes for CASSLARSGGFMALHF.

CDR3 region: CASSEWKGVYGYTF. DNA of the CDR3: TGTGCCAGCAGTGAATGGAAGGGAGTCTATGGCTACACCTTC. This chain uses TRBV6-1 with TRBJ1-2; D is ambiguous. The CDR3 extends over 14 amino acids. Germline V gene data show CDR1 as MNHNS and CDR2 as SASEGT. The V and J ends lost 2 bases and 4 bases respectively, with 11 bases between them.

As DNA, the CDR3 is TGTGCCAGCAGCTTTGGGACAGGTTCCTACGAGCAGTACTTC. Amino acid sequence: CASSFGTGSYEQYF. The V and J genes are TRBV11-2 and TRBJ2-7; 8 nucleotides match TRBD1. The CDR3 runs 14 residues. From germline, CDR1 is SGHAT and CDR2 FQNNGV. Trimming at V came to 3 bases and at J to 1 base, leaving 2 bases not matched to a gene. The full variable domain, completed using reference TRBV11-2 and TRBJ2-7, is EAGVAQSPRYKIIEKRQSVAFWCNPISGHATLYWYQQILGQGPKLLIQFQNNGVVDDSQLPKDRFSAERLKGVDSTLKIQPAKLEDSAVYLCASSFGTGSYEQYFGPGTRLTVT.

Regarding this clone: Compared with germline, one end of the junction differs, possibly owing to a read error. J is TRBJ1-6 and V is TRBV9; the match to TRBD1 covers 8 bases. This CDR3 is built from 12 residues. Germline V gene lookup returns CDR1 SGDLS and CDR2 YYNGEE. CDR3 in amino acids: CASSSGQGARNF. The CDR3 coding sequence is TGTGCCAGCAGCTCCGGACAGGGAGCAAGGAACTTT.

The rearrangement links TRBV7-3 to TRBJ1-2; 9 bases map to TRBD1. V was clipped by 5 bases and J by 8 bases; unmatched bases: 21. The CDR3 length is 18 residues. Looked up from germline, CDR1 is SGHTA and CDR2 is FQGTGA. The CDR3 is CASSLVLDRGQGLQGYTF. CDR3 coding DNA: TGTGCCAGCAGCCTGGTTTTGGACAGGGGCCAGGGGTTACAGGGCTACACCTTC. Drawing the rest from reference TRBV7-3 and TRBJ1-2, the complete variable domain is GAGVSQTPSNKVTEKGKYVELRCDPISGHTALYWYRQSLGQGPEFLIYFQGTGAADDSGLPNDRFFAVRPEGSVSTLKIQRTERGDSAVYLCASSLVLDRGQGLQGYTFGSGTRLTVV.

The J gene is TRBJ2-3, the V gene TRBV6-5; 8 bases align to TRBD2. This CDR3 is 14 amino acids long. Germline CDR1 is MNHEY and CDR2 is SVGAGI. V trimming: 3 bases; J trimming: 6 bases; junction bases outside the gene matches: 5. Here the CDR3 reads CASSYKPSGDTQYF. DNA for the CDR3: TGTGCCAGCAGTTATAAGCCTAGCGGGGATACGCAGTATTTT.

V is TRBV7-2 and J is TRBJ2-3, with 8 bases aligning to TRBD2. The CDR3 totals 15 residues. The trim removed 6 bases at V and 0 bases at J, leaving 5 bases unmatched. Germline V CDR1 and CDR2: SGHTA, FQGNSA. Written as DNA, the CDR3 is TGTGCCAGCAGTCCGCCTAGCGGGAGCACAGATACGCAGTATTTT. It yields the protein CASSPPSGSTDTQYF.

The chain joins TRBV29-1 to TRBJ2-2, with D perhaps matching TRBD1 (6 bases). Trimming removed 7 bases from V and 0 bases from J, with 9 bases in between. The CDR3 covers 13 residues. CDR1 and CDR2 (germline): SQVTM, ANQGSEA. The CDR3, as DNA: TGCAGCGACAGGGAACCGAACACCGGGGAGCTGTTTTTT. It is translated as CSDREPNTGELFF.